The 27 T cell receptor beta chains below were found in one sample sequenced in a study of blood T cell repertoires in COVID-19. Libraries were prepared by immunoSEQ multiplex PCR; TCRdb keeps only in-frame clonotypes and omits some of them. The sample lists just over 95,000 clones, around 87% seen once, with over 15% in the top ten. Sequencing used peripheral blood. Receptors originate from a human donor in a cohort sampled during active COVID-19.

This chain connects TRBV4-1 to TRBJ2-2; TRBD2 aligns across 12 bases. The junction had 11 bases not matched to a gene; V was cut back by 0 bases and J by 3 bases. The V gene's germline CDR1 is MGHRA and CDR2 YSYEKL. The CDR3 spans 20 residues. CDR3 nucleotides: TGCGCCAGCAGCCAAGACCGGACTAGCGGGACAAGTCTTTACACCGGGGAGCTGTTTTTT. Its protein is CASSQDRTSGTSLYTGELFF.

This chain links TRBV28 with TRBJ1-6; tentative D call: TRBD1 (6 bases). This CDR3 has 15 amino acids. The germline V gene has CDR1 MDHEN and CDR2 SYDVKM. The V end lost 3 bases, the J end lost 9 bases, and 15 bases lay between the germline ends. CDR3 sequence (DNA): TGTGCCAGCAGTTTTATCCCCCAGGGGCCTTCACCCCTCCACTTT. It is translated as CASSFIPQGPSPLHF.

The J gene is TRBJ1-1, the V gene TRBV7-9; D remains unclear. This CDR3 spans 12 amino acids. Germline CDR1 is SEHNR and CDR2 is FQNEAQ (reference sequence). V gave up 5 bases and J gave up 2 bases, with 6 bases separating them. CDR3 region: CASSAGNTEAFF. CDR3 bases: TGTGCCAGCAGCGCGGGAAACACTGAAGCTTTCTTT.

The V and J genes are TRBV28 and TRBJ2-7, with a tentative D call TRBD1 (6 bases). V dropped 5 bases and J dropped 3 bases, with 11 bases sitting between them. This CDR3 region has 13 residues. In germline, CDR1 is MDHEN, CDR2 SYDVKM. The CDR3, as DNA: TGTGCCAGCAGTCCTGGGACATTCTACGAGCAGTACTTC. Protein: CASSPGTFYEQYF.

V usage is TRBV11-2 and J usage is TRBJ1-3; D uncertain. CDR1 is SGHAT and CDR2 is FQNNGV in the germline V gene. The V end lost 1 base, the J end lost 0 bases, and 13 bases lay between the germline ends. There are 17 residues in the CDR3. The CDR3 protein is CASSLVTGSLSGNTIYF. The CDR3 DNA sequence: TGTGCCAGCAGCTTAGTTACGGGGTCTCTCTCTGGAAACACCATATATTTT. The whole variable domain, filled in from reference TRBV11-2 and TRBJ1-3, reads EAGVAQSPRYKIIEKRQSVAFWCNPISGHATLYWYQQILGQGPKLLIQFQNNGVVDDSQLPKDRFSAERLKGVDSTLKIQPAKLEDSAVYLCASSLVTGSLSGNTIYFGEGSWLTVV.

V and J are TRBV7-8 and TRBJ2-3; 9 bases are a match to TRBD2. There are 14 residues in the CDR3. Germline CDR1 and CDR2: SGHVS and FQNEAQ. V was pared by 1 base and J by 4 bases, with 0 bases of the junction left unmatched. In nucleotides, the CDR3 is TGTGCCAGCAGCTTAGGGACTAGCGCAGATACGCAGTATTTT. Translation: CASSLGTSADTQYF.

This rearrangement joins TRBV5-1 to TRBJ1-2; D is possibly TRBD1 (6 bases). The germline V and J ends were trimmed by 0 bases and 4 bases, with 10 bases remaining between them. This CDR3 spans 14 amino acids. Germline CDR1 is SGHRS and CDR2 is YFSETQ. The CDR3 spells CASSLEGEGYGYTF. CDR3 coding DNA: TGCGCCAGCAGCTTGGAGGGGGAGGGCTATGGCTACACCTTC.

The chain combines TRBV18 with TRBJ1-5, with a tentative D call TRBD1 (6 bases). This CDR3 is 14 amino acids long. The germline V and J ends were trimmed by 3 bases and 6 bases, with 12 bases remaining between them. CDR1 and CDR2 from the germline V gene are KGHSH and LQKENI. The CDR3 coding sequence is TGTGCCAGCTCACCCACAGGGCCTGGTCAGCCCCAGCATTTT. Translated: CASSPTGPGQPQHF.

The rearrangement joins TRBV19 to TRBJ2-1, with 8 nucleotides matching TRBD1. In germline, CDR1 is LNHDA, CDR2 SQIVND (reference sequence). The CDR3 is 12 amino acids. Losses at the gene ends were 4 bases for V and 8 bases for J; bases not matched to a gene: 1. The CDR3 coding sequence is TGTGCCAGTAGTACGACAGGGGATGAGCAGTTCTTC. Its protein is CASSTTGDEQFF.

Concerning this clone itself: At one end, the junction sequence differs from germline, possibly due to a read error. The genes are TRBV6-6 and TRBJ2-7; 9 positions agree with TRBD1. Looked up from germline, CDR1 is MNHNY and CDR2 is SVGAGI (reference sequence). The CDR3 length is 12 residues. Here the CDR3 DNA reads TGTGCCAGCACAATAGTGGGACAGGGTTTTTCCTTC. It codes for CASTIVGQGFSF.

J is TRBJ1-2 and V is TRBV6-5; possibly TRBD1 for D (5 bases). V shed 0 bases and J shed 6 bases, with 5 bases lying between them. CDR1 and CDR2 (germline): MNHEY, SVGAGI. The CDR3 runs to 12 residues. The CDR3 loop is CASSYSGDGYTF. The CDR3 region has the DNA TGTGCCAGCAGTTACTCAGGGGATGGCTACACCTTC.

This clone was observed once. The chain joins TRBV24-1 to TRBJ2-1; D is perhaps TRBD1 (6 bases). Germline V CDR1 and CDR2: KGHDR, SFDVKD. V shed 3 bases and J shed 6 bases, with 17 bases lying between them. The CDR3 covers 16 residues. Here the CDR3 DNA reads TGTGCCACCAGTGATGTCGACAGTGCCAGGGGCAATGAGCAGTTCTTC. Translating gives CATSDVDSARGNEQFF.

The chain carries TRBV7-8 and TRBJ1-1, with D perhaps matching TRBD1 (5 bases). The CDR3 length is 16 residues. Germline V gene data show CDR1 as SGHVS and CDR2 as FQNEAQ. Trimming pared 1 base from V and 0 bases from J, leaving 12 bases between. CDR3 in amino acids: CASSLGSGGMNTEAFF. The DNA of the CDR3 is TGTGCCAGCAGCTTAGGGTCCGGGGGGATGAACACTGAAGCTTTCTTT.

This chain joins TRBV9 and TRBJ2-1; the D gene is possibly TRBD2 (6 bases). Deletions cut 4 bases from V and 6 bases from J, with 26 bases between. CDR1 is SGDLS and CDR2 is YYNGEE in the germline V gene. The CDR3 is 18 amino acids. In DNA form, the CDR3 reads TGTGCCAGCAGCCTTGGCCCCCAGCGGGCGCCCGTGATCAATGAGCAGTTCTTC. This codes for CASSLGPQRAPVINEQFF.

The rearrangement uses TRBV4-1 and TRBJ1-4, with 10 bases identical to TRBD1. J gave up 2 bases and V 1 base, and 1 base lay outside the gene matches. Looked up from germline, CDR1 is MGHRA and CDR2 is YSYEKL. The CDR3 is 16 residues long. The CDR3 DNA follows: TGCGCCAGCAGCCAAGCGACAGGGGGCACTAATGAAAAACTGTTTTTT. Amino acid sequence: CASSQATGGTNEKLFF.

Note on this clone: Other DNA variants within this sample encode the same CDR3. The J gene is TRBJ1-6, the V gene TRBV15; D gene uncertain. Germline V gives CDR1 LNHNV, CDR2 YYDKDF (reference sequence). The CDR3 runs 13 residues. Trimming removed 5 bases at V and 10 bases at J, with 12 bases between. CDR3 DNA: TGTGCCACCAGCCAGGATATGATCTCACCCCTCCACTTT. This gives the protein CATSQDMISPLHF.

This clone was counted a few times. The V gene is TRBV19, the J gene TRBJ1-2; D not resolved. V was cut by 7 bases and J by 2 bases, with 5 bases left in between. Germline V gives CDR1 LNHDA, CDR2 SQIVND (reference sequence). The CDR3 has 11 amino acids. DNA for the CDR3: TGTGCCAGTACTCAGAACTATGGCTACACCTTC. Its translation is CASTQNYGYTF.

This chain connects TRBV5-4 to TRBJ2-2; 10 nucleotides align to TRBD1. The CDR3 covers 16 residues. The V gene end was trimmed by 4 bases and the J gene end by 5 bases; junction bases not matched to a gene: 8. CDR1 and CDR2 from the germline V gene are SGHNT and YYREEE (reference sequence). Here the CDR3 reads CASSVAGQGETGELFF. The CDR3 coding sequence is TGTGCCAGCAGCGTTGCCGGACAGGGGGAAACCGGGGAGCTGTTTTTT.

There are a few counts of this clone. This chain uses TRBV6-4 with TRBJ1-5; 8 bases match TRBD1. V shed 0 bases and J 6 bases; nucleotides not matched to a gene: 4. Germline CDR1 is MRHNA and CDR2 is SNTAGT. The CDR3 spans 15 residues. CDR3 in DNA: TGTGCCAGCAGTGACTCGGGCAGGGGGCCTCAGCCCCAGCATTTT. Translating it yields CASSDSGRGPQPQHF.

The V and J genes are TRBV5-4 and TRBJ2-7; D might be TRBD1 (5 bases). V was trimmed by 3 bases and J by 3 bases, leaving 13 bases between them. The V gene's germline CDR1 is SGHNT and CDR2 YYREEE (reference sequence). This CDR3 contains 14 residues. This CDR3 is CASSWGPLGYEQYF. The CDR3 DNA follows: TGTGCCAGCAGCTGGGGCCCACTGGGCTACGAGCAGTACTTC.

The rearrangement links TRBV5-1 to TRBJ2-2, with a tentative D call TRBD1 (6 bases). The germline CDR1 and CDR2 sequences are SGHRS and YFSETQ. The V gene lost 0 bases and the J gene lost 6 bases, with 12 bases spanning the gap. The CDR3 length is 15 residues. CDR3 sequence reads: CASSLAGGISGELFF. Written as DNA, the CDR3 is TGCGCCAGCAGCTTGGCTGGGGGCATATCCGGGGAGCTGTTTTTT.

The CDR3 DNA is TGTGCCAGCAGTGAGTACAGGGGAGAGACCCAGTACTTC. Translating it yields CASSEYRGETQYF. This chain joins TRBV6-1 and TRBJ2-5; 7 bases agree with TRBD1. CDR1 is MNHNS, CDR2 SASEGT, per germline. This CDR3 has 13 amino acids. After removal of 3 bases from V and 4 bases from J, the junction contained 2 bases not matched to a gene.

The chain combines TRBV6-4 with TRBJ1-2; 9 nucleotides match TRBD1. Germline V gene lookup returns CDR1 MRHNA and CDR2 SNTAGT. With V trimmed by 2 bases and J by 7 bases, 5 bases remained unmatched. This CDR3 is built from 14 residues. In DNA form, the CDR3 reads TGTGCCAGCAGTGACGGGACAGGGTTTAGTGGCTACACCTTC. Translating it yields CASSDGTGFSGYTF.

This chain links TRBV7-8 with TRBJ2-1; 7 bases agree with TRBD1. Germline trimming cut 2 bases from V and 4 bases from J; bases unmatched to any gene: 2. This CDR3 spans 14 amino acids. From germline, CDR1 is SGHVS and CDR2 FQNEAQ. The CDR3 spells CASSLQGEYNEQFF. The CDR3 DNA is TGTGCCAGCAGCTTACAGGGGGAATACAATGAGCAGTTCTTC.

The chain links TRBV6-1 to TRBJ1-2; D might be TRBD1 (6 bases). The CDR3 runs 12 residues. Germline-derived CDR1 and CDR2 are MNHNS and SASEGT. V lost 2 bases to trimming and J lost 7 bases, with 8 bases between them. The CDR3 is CASSEYRVGYTF. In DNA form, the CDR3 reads TGTGCCAGCAGTGAATACAGGGTTGGCTACACCTTC.

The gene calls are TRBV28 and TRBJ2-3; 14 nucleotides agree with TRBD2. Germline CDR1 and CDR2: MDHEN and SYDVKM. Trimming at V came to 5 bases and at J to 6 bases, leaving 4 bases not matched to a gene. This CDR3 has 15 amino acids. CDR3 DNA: TGTGCCAGCAGTGGGGGACTAGCGGGAGTGGATACGCAGTATTTT. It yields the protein CASSGGLAGVDTQYF. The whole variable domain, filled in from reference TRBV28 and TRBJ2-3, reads DVKVTQSSRYLVKRTGEKVFLECVQDMDHENMFWYRQDPGLGLRLIYFSYDVKMKEKGDIPEGYSVSREKKERFSLILESASTNQTSMYLCASSGGLAGVDTQYFGPGTRLTVL.

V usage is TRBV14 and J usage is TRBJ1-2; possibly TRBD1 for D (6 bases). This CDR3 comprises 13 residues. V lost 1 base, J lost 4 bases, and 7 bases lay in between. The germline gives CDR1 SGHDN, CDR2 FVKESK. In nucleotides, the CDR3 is TGTGCCAGCAGCCAAGGACAGGCCTATGGCTACACCTTC. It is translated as CASSQGQAYGYTF.